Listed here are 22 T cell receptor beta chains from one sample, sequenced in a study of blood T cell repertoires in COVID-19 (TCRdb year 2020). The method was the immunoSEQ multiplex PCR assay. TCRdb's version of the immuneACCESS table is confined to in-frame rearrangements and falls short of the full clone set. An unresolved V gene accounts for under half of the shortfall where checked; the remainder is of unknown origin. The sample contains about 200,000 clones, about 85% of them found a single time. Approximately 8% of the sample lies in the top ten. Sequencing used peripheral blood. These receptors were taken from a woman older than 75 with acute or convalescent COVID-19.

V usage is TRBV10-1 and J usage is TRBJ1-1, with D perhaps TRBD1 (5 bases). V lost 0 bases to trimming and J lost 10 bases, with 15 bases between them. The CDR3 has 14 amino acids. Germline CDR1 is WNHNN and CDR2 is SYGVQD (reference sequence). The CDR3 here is CASSESIRSQGAFF. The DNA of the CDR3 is TGCGCCAGCAGTGAGTCTATTAGGTCCCAGGGAGCTTTCTTT.

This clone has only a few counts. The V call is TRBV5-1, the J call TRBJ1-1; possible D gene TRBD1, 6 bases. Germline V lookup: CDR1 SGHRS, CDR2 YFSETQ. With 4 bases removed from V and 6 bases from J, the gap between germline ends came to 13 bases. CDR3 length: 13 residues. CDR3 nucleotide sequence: TGCGCCAGCAGCCCCGCACAGGGTTCTGAAGCTTTCTTT. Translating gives CASSPAQGSEAFF. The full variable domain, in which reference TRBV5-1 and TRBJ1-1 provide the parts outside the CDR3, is KAGVTQTPRYLIKTRGQQVTLSCSPISGHRSVSWYQQTPGQGLQFLFEYFSETQRNKGNFPGRFSGRQFSNSRSEMNVSTLELGDSALYLCASSPAQGSEAFFGQGTRLTVV.

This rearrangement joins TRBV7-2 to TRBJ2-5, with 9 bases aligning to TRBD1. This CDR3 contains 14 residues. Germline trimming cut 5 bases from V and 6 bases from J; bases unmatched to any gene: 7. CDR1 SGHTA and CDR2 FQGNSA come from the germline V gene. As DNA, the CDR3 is TGTGCCAGCAGCCCCCGGACAGGGGTCCAGACCCAGTACTTC. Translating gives CASSPRTGVQTQYF.

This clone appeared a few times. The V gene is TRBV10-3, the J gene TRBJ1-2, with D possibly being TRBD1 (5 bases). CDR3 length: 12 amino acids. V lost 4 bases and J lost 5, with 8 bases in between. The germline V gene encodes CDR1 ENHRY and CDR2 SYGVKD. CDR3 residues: CAISGSGYGYTF. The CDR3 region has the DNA TGTGCCATCAGTGGATCAGGGTATGGCTACACCTTC.

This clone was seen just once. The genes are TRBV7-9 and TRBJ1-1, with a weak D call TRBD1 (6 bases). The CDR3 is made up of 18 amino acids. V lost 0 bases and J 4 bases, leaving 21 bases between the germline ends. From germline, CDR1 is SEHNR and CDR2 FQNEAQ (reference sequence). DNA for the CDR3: TGTGCCAGCAGCTTAGCCCCCTTCCCGGGGGGCAGGGGCACTGAAGCTTTCTTT. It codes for CASSLAPFPGGRGTEAFF.

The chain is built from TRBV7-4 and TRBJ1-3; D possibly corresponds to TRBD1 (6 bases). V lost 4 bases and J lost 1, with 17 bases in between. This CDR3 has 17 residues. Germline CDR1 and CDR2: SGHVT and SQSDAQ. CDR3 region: CASSSQMRGFSGNTIYF. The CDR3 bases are TGTGCCAGCAGCTCTCAAATGAGGGGGTTTTCTGGAAACACCATATATTTT.

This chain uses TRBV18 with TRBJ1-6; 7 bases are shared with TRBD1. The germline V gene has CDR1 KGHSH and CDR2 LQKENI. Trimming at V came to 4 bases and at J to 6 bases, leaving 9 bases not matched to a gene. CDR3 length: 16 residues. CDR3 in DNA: TGTGCCAGCTCACTCGGGCCGGACAGGCGTAATTCACCCCTCCACTTT. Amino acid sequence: CASSLGPDRRNSPLHF.

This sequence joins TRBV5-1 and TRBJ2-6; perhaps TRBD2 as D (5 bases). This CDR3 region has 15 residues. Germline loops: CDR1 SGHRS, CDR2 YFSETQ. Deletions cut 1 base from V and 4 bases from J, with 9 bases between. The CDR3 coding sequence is TGCGCCAGCAGCTTGCGACTATCCGGGGCCAACGTCCTGACTTTC. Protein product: CASSLRLSGANVLTF. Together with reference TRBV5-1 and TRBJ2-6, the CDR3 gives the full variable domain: KAGVTQTPRYLIKTRGQQVTLSCSPISGHRSVSWYQQTPGQGLQFLFEYFSETQRNKGNFPGRFSGRQFSNSRSEMNVSTLELGDSALYLCASSLRLSGANVLTFGAGSRLTVL.

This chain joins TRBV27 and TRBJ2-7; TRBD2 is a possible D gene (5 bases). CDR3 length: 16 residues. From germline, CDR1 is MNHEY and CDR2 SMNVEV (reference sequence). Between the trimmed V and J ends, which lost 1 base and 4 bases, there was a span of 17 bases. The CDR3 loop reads CASSLWVSGRRYEQYF. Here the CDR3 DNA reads TGTGCCAGCAGTTTATGGGTGAGCGGACGCCGTTACGAGCAGTACTTC.

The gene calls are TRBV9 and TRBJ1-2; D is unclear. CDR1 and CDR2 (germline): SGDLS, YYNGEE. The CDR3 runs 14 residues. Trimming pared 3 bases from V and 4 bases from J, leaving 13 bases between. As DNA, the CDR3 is TGTGCCAGCAGCGCCATACCTGGAGGCTATGGCTACACCTTC. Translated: CASSAIPGGYGYTF.

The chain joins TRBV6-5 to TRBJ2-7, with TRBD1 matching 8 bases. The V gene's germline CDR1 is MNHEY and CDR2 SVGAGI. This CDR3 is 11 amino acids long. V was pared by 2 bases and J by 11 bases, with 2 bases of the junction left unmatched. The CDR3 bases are TGTGCCAGCAGTTACCAGGACAGGGAGTACTTC. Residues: CASSYQDREYF.

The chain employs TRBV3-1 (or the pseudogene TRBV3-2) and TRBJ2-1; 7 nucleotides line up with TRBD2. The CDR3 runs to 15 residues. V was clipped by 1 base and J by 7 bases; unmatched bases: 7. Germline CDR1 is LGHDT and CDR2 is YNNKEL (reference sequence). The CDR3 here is CASSQGAGVRNEQFF. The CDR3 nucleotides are TGTGCCAGCAGCCAAGGGGCGGGAGTTCGTAATGAGCAGTTCTTC.

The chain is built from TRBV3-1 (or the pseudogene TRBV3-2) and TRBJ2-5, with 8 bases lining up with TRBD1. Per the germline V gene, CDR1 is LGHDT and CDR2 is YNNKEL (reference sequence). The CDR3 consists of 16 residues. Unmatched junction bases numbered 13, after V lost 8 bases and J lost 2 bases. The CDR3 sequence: CASGTGFRGVQETQYF. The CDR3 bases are TGTGCCAGCGGGACAGGCTTTCGAGGGGTTCAAGAGACCCAGTACTTC.

CDR3 nucleotide sequence: TGTGCCAGCAGCCACGGTGCAACTAATGAAAAACTGTTTTTT. Translation: CASSHGATNEKLFF. The V gene is TRBV3-1 (or the pseudogene TRBV3-2), the J gene TRBJ1-4, with unresolved D. V dropped 3 bases and J dropped 0 bases, with 5 bases sitting between them. The germline gives CDR1 LGHDT, CDR2 YNNKEL (reference sequence). The CDR3 runs 14 residues.

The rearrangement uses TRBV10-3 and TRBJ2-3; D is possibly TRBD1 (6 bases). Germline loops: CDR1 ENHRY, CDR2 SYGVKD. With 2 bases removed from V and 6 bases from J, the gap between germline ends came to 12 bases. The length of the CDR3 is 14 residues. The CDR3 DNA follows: TGTGCCATCAGTGAGGGGGCAGGGGCGGATACGCAGTATTTT. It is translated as CAISEGAGADTQYF.

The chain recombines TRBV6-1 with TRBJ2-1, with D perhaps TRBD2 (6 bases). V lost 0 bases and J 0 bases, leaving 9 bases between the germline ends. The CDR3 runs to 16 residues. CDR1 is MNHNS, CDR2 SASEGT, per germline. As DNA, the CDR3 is TGTGCCAGCAGTGAAGCCGTCGGGGGCTCCTACAATGAGCAGTTCTTC. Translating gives CASSEAVGGSYNEQFF.

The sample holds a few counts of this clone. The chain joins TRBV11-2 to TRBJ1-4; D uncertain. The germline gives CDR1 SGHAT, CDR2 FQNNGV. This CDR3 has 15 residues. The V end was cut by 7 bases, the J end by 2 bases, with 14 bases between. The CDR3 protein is CASNSWQRTNEKLFF. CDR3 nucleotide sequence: TGTGCCAGCAACTCATGGCAGCGTACTAATGAAAAACTGTTTTTT.

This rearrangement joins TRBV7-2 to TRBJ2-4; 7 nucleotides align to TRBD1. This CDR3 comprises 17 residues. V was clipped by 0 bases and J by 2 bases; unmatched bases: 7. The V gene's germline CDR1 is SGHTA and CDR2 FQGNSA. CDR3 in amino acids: CASSLASQGNTKNIQYF. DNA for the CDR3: TGTGCCAGCAGCTTAGCGTCACAGGGGAACACCAAAAACATTCAGTACTTC.

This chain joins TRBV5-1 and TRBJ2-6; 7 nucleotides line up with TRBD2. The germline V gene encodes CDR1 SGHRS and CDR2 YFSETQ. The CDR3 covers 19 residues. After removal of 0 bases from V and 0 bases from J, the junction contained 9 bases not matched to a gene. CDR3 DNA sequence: TGCGCCAGCAGCTTGGGTCCAGCGGGATATTCCTCTGGGGCCAACGTCCTGACTTTC. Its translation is CASSLGPAGYSSGANVLTF.

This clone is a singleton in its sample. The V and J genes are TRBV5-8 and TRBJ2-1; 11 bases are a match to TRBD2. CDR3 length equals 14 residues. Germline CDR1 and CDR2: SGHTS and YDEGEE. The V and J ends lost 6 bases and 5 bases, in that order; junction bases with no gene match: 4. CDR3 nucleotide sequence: TGTGCCAGCACCTTAGCGGGGGGGGACAATGAGCAGTTCTTC. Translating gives CASTLAGGDNEQFF.

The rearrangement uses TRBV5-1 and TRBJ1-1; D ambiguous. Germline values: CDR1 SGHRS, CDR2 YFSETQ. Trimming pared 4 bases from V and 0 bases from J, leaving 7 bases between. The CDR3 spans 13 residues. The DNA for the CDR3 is TGCGCCAGCAGCCAAGGAGTGAACACTGAAGCTTTCTTT. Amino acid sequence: CASSQGVNTEAFF.

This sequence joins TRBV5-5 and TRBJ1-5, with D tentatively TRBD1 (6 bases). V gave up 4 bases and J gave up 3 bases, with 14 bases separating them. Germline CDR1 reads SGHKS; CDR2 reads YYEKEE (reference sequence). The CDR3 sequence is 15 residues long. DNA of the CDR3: TGTGCCAGCAGCCCCCAACAGGGAATCAATCAGCCCCAGCATTTT. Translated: CASSPQQGINQPQHF.